These 16 T cell receptor beta chains originate from one sample sequenced in a study of cytomegalovirus exposure and HLA in healthy donors. 60 Vbeta and 13 Jbeta primers were used in PCR. Measured with immunoSEQ multiplex PCR; TCRdb has only the in-frame clones, and not every one. Here the sample spans about 200,000 clones, 65% to 90% being singletons. The sample taken for sequencing was PBMCs. The receptors were sampled from a woman in her 50s in good health and CMV-seronegative.

The V call is TRBV28, the J call TRBJ1-5, with D possibly being TRBD1 (5 bases). CDR3 length equals 16 residues. Trimming removed 5 bases at V and 2 bases at J, with 16 bases between. The germline gives CDR1 MDHEN, CDR2 SYDVKM. CDR3 nucleotide sequence: TGTGCCAGCAGTGGCCCCGGCAGGGTGGGCAATCAGCCCCAGCATTTT. It translates to CASSGPGRVGNQPQHF.

This chain links TRBV15 with TRBJ2-7; 10 bases agree with TRBD1. The germline V gene has CDR1 LNHNV and CDR2 YYDKDF (reference sequence). Trimming cost V 4 bases and J 2 bases; bases outside gene matches: 11. The CDR3 length is 17 residues. CDR3 in amino acids: CATSNPGGGTGAYEQYF. As DNA, the CDR3 is TGTGCCACCAGCAACCCCGGCGGGGGGACAGGGGCCTACGAGCAGTACTTC.

The CDR3 loop is CASSEGQGSYEQYF. DNA for the CDR3: TGTGCCAGCAGTGAAGGACAGGGCTCCTACGAGCAGTACTTC. The genes are TRBV6-5 and TRBJ2-7; 8 bases are a match to TRBD1. Germline CDR1 MNHEY, CDR2 SVGAGI. The CDR3 runs 14 residues. V dropped 5 bases and J dropped 0; count of bases not matched to a gene: 3.

This chain connects TRBV5-1 to TRBJ2-7; 9 nucleotides line up with TRBD2. Trimming at V came to 0 bases and at J to 0 bases, leaving 7 bases not matched to a gene. The germline V gene has CDR1 SGHRS and CDR2 YFSETQ. This CDR3 contains 17 residues. CDR3 bases: TGCGCCAGCAGCTTGGTCGGCGGGGGGGAGCCCTCCTACGAGCAGTACTTC. Translation: CASSLVGGGEPSYEQYF.

In its sample, this clone was seen once. The rearrangement uses TRBV4-2 and TRBJ2-3; 8 bases fit TRBD2. V trimming: 2 bases; J trimming: 6 bases; junction bases outside the gene matches: 13. This CDR3 spans 17 amino acids. The germline V gene encodes CDR1 LGHNA and CDR2 YNFKEQ. CDR3 bases: TGTGCCAGCAGCCAACCCCCCGGGGGTAGCGGGGCGGATACGCAGTATTTT. As protein: CASSQPPGGSGADTQYF.

The chain combines TRBV27 with TRBJ1-2; TRBD1 matches 8 bases. Per the germline V gene, CDR1 is MNHEY and CDR2 is SMNVEV (reference sequence). V trimming: 3 bases; J trimming: 4 bases; junction bases outside the gene matches: 4. The CDR3 has 14 amino acids. CDR3 protein: CASSFMGTGYGYTF. The CDR3 bases are TGTGCCAGCAGTTTTATGGGGACAGGCTATGGCTACACCTTC.

This chain uses TRBV7-9 with TRBJ2-5; no firm D call. The V and J ends lost 1 base and 3 bases respectively, with 9 bases between them. This CDR3 has 14 residues. CDR1 is SEHNR and CDR2 is FQNEAQ in the germline V gene (reference sequence). The CDR3 DNA is TGTGCCAGCAGCTTAGGGTCAGGTGAAGAGACCCAGTACTTC. Translation gives CASSLGSGEETQYF.

V is TRBV5-1 and J is TRBJ1-5; 7 bases align to TRBD1. Germline V lookup: CDR1 SGHRS, CDR2 YFSETQ. The trim removed 7 bases at V and 4 bases at J, leaving 11 bases unmatched. CDR3 length equals 15 residues. The CDR3 sequence: CASSLTGQENQPQHF. The DNA of the CDR3 is TGCGCCAGCTCCCTCACAGGACAGGAGAATCAGCCCCAGCATTTT. The whole variable domain, filled in from reference TRBV5-1 and TRBJ1-5, reads KAGVTQTPRYLIKTRGQQVTLSCSPISGHRSVSWYQQTPGQGLQFLFEYFSETQRNKGNFPGRFSGRQFSNSRSEMNVSTLELGDSALYLCASSLTGQENQPQHFGDGTRLSIL.

The J gene is TRBJ2-1, the V gene TRBV2; possible D gene TRBD2, 5 bases. V lost 6 bases, J lost 10 bases, and 10 bases lay in between. The CDR3 spans 11 residues. CDR1 and CDR2 from the germline V gene are SNHLY and FYNNEI. The CDR3 nucleotides are TGTGCCAGCAGGAGGACTCGAGAGCAGTTCTTC. This translates into CASRRTREQFF.

There are a few counts of this clone. The chain employs TRBV18 and TRBJ2-5; 11 bases align to TRBD2. The ends lost 3 bases at V and 4 bases at J; junction bases unmatched: 1. The CDR3 is made up of 14 amino acids. Germline V gives CDR1 KGHSH, CDR2 LQKENI. CDR3 nucleotide sequence: TGTGCCAGCTCACCCGGACTAGCGGGAGAGACCCAGTACTTC. Its translation: CASSPGLAGETQYF. The complete variable domain, with remaining parts taken from reference TRBV18 and TRBJ2-5, reads NAGVMQNPRHLVRRRGQEARLRCSPMKGHSHVYWYRQLPEEGLKFMVYLQKENIIDESGMPKERFSAEFPKEGPSILRIQQVVRGDSAAYFCASSPGLAGETQYFGPGTRLLVL.

The chain carries TRBV2 and TRBJ2-7, with 8 nucleotides matching TRBD2. Per the germline V gene, CDR1 is SNHLY and CDR2 is FYNNEI. V dropped 2 bases and J dropped 3; count of bases not matched to a gene: 6. CDR3 size: 15 residues. Here the CDR3 reads CASSESTSGIYEQYF. The CDR3 nucleotides read TGTGCCAGCAGTGAAAGTACTAGCGGTATCTACGAGCAGTACTTC. The full variable domain, completed using reference TRBV2 and TRBJ2-7, is EPEVTQTPSHQVTQMGQEVILRCVPISNHLYFYWYRQILGQKVEFLVSFYNNEISEKSEIFDDQFSVERPDGSNFTLKIRSTKLEDSAMYFCASSESTSGIYEQYFGPGTRLTVT.

The chain is built from TRBV14 and TRBJ1-1; TRBD1 aligns across 7 bases. This CDR3 region has 15 residues. The V segment lost 4 bases and the J segment 0 bases; nucleotides outside the gene matches: 5. The germline V gene has CDR1 SGHDN and CDR2 FVKESK. The CDR3 sequence: CASSRQGLMNTEAFF. The CDR3 DNA sequence: TGTGCCAGCAGCCGACAGGGTCTTATGAACACTGAAGCTTTCTTT.

This clone came up once. J is TRBJ2-2 and V is TRBV30; possibly TRBD2 for D (5 bases). Germline V gives CDR1 GTSNPN, CDR2 SVGIG (reference sequence). This CDR3 comprises 11 residues. V lost 8 bases and J lost 6, with 10 bases in between. The CDR3 reads CAGLKAGELFF. The CDR3 bases are TGTGCCGGACTTAAGGCCGGGGAGCTGTTTTTT.

Concerning this clone: The same CDR3 is also encoded by other DNA sequences in this sample. This sequence joins TRBV18 and TRBJ1-3; D is perhaps TRBD1 (5 bases). Germline V CDR1 and CDR2: KGHSH, LQKENI. Trimming removed 3 bases at V and 0 bases at J, with 6 bases between. This CDR3 is built from 14 residues. CDR3 region: CASSPQGSGNTIYF. The CDR3 DNA sequence: TGTGCCAGCTCACCCCAGGGCTCTGGAAACACCATATATTTT. Full variable domain (remainder filled in from reference TRBV18 and TRBJ1-3): NAGVMQNPRHLVRRRGQEARLRCSPMKGHSHVYWYRQLPEEGLKFMVYLQKENIIDESGMPKERFSAEFPKEGPSILRIQQVVRGDSAAYFCASSPQGSGNTIYFGEGSWLTVV.

The V and J genes are TRBV6-1 and TRBJ1-5; D remains ambiguous. Germline CDR1 and CDR2: MNHNS and SASEGT. This CDR3 has 12 residues. V was shortened by 8 bases and J by 5 bases, with 10 bases between the two germline ends. In DNA form, the CDR3 reads TGTGCCAGCTACTCCGGGTATCAGCCCCAGCATTTT. It translates to CASYSGYQPQHF.

This rearrangement joins TRBV5-1 to TRBJ1-5; D is ambiguous. Germline CDR1 is SGHRS and CDR2 is YFSETQ. CDR3 length: 12 amino acids. Trimming took 1 base from V and 7 from J, leaving 6 bases between them. DNA of the CDR3: TGCGCCAGCAGCTTGAGTGGCCAGCCCCAGCATTTT. Translation gives CASSLSGQPQHF.